The 19 T cell receptor beta chains listed next were all sequenced from one sample in a study of radiation and T cells in renal cell carcinoma. Time point: blood 2 weeks post-SBRT. Treatment noted: 15 Gy SBRT to primary tumor, nephrectomy 4 weeks later. Sequenced by immunoSEQ multiplex PCR; TCRdb stores in-frame clones only, minus some. In the table there are some 26,000 clones, more than 65% of which are singletons. The sample in question was blood, obtained from a patient whose treatment included radiotherapy and nephrectomy. These receptor sequences come from a man in his sixties with renal cell carcinoma.

The chain recombines TRBV2 with TRBJ2-5; 10 nucleotides agree with TRBD1. V lost 4 bases, J lost 4 bases, and 3 bases stayed unmatched. Germline values: CDR1 SNHLY, CDR2 FYNNEI. This CDR3 spans 14 amino acids. Here the CDR3 DNA reads TGTGCCAGCAGTGCTGACAGGGGGCGAGAGACCCAGTACTTC. It specifies CASSADRGRETQYF.

The chain has TRBV18 and TRBJ1-1; TRBD1 might be the D (6 bases). CDR3 length: 14 residues. V dropped 4 bases and J dropped 1 base, with 10 bases sitting between them. The V gene's germline CDR1 is KGHSH and CDR2 LQKENI. This CDR3 is CASSLMTGNTEAFF. The DNA of the CDR3 is TGTGCCAGCTCACTAATGACAGGGAACACTGAAGCTTTCTTT.

This clone was seen only once. This chain uses TRBV28 with TRBJ2-5, with 13 bases fitting TRBD2. Losses at the gene ends were 8 bases for V and 5 bases for J; bases not matched to a gene: 11. The CDR3 length is 16 residues. Germline V gene data show CDR1 as MDHEN and CDR2 as SYDVKM. The CDR3 region is CASGKLAGGPGETQYF. CDR3 sequence (DNA): TGTGCCAGCGGAAAACTAGCGGGAGGGCCGGGGGAGACCCAGTACTTC.

This chain links TRBV5-4 with TRBJ2-4; maybe TRBD1 (5 bases). Trimming cost V 4 bases and J 0 bases, with 17 bases left between them. CDR1 SGHNT and CDR2 YYREEE come from the germline V gene (reference sequence). This CDR3 region has 17 residues. CDR3 protein: CASSNDVTVLAKNIQYF. The CDR3 region has the DNA TGTGCCAGCAGCAACGATGTGACAGTTCTAGCCAAAAACATTCAGTACTTC.

This clone appeared a few times. The genes are TRBV5-1 and TRBJ1-6, with 9 bases matching TRBD1. CDR1 is SGHRS and CDR2 is YFSETQ in the germline V gene. V trimming: 4 bases; J trimming: 10 bases; junction bases outside the gene matches: 12. CDR3 length: 16 residues. CDR3 nucleotides: TGCGCCAGCAGCCCTGAGGGGGACAGGGTTTGGTCACCCCTCCACTTT. It encodes CASSPEGDRVWSPLHF.

This rearrangement joins TRBV14 to TRBJ2-7, with TRBD1 matching over 10 bases. The CDR3 is made up of 14 amino acids. After removal of 4 bases from V and 7 bases from J, the junction contained 7 bases not matched to a gene. Germline V gene lookup returns CDR1 SGHDN and CDR2 FVKESK. CDR3 nucleotides: TGTGCCAGCAGCCCCGACAGGGGGCGCGGGGAGCAGTACTTC. Translated: CASSPDRGRGEQYF.

CDR3 region: CASSRGRQRAETQYF. The CDR3 DNA reads as TGTGCCAGCAGCCGAGGCCGACAACGGGCCGAGACCCAGTACTTC. The chain uses TRBV7-9 and TRBJ2-5; D is undetermined. V lost 5 bases, J lost 5 bases, and 18 bases lay in between. Per the germline V gene, CDR1 is SEHNR and CDR2 is FQNEAQ (reference sequence). The length of the CDR3 is 15 residues.

The chain combines TRBV9 with TRBJ2-2; TRBD2 aligns across 7 bases. The CDR3 is 16 residues long. V dropped 1 base and J dropped 5; count of bases not matched to a gene: 8. CDR1 SGDLS and CDR2 YYNGEE come from the germline V gene. CDR3 region: CASSVITVGGTGELFF. CDR3 bases: TGTGCCAGCAGCGTAATTACGGTGGGAGGGACCGGGGAGCTGTTTTTT.

The V call is TRBV7-6, the J call TRBJ2-5; D is perhaps TRBD1 (5 bases). The CDR3 is 14 amino acids. V was clipped by 6 bases and J by 10 bases, with 21 bases between them. Per the germline V gene, CDR1 is SGHVS and CDR2 is FNYEAQ. The CDR3: CASSYYVRGDDQYF. The CDR3 region has the DNA TGTGCCAGCAGTTACTATGTAAGGGGTGATGACCAGTACTTC.

The chain is built from TRBV13 and TRBJ2-3; D uncertain. CDR3 length: 15 amino acids. Deletions cut 0 bases from V and 2 bases from J, with 9 bases between. Germline V gene lookup returns CDR1 PRHDT and CDR2 FYEKMQ (reference sequence). The CDR3 reads CASSLGRILTDTQYF. The CDR3 nucleotides read TGTGCCAGCAGCTTAGGCCGAATTCTCACAGATACGCAGTATTTT.

The chain links TRBV6-5 to TRBJ2-3; D may be TRBD1 (6 bases). The CDR3 loop spans 15 amino acids. Germline V lookup: CDR1 MNHEY, CDR2 SVGAGI. V dropped 6 bases and J dropped 1 base, with 14 bases sitting between them. In DNA form, the CDR3 reads TGTGCCAGCAGGCGAGACAGGTTACGCACAGATACGCAGTATTTT. As protein: CASRRDRLRTDTQYF.

The sample holds one count of this clone. The chain joins TRBV10-3 to TRBJ1-5, with D perhaps TRBD1 (5 bases). CDR1 is ENHRY, CDR2 SYGVKD, per germline. This CDR3 is 13 amino acids long. Trimming pared 5 bases from V and 3 bases from J, leaving 8 bases between. CDR3 amino acids: CAISQGLNQPQHF. CDR3 coding DNA: TGTGCCATCAGTCAGGGCCTCAATCAGCCCCAGCATTTT.

This sequence joins TRBV9 and TRBJ2-3; weak D call: TRBD1 (6 bases). CDR3 length: 15 amino acids. V lost 0 bases to trimming and J lost 8 bases, with 16 bases between them. Per germline, CDR1 SGDLS and CDR2 YYNGEE. CDR3 sequence (DNA): TGTGCCAGCAGCGTAGTCGACCAAGCAGGGGCTACGCAGTATTTT. As protein: CASSVVDQAGATQYF.

This chain uses TRBV30 with TRBJ1-1, with no clear D. V lost 2 bases and J 1 base, leaving 11 bases between the germline ends. The germline V gene encodes CDR1 GTSNPN and CDR2 SVGIG (reference sequence). CDR3 length: 14 residues. CDR3 residues: CAWSIGPKNTEAFF. The CDR3, as DNA: TGTGCCTGGAGTATAGGGCCGAAGAACACTGAAGCTTTCTTT.

The V and J genes are TRBV7-2 and TRBJ1-1; 7 bases map to TRBD1. With 5 bases clipped from V and 5 bases from J, the junction kept 11 bases outside the gene matches. The germline V gene encodes CDR1 SGHTA and CDR2 FQGNSA. The CDR3 has 15 residues. The CDR3 region is CASSPGQFFPTEAFF. DNA for the CDR3: TGTGCCAGCAGCCCGGGACAGTTTTTTCCAACTGAAGCTTTCTTT. Full variable domain (missing parts from reference TRBV7-2 and TRBJ1-1): GAGVSQSPSNKVTEKGKDVELRCDPISGHTALYWYRQSLGQGLEFLIYFQGNSAPDKSGLPSDRFSAERTGGSVSTLTIQRTQQEDSAVYLCASSPGQFFPTEAFFGQGTRLTVV.

The V and J genes are TRBV7-9 and TRBJ2-1, with D perhaps matching TRBD1 (6 bases). The CDR3 covers 11 residues. In germline, CDR1 is SEHNR, CDR2 FQNEAQ (reference sequence). V lost 5 bases, J lost 10 bases, and 9 bases lay in between. The DNA for the CDR3 is TGTGCCAGCAGCCTCGACAGGGAGCAGTTCTTC. Amino acid sequence: CASSLDREQFF.

In nucleotides, the CDR3 is TGTGCCTGTAATCCCAGGGGGATCTCCTACGAGCAGTACTTC. Protein: CACNPRGISYEQYF. The genes are TRBV19 and TRBJ2-5; 7 bases fit TRBD1. The J call may be in error: the DNA end matches TRBJ2-7 better. CDR3 size: 14 residues. Germline CDR1 and CDR2: LNHDA and SQIVND (reference sequence).

The J gene is TRBJ1-1, the V gene TRBV11-1; tentative D call: TRBD1 (6 bases). Germline V gene lookup returns CDR1 SGHAT and CDR2 FQDESV (reference sequence). The CDR3 runs to 15 residues. Deletions cut 0 bases from V and 8 bases from J, with 16 bases between. DNA for the CDR3: TGTGCCAGCAGCTTAGCCCGTTCCTCCGGGACAGAAGCTTTCTTT. Translation: CASSLARSSGTEAFF.

J is TRBJ1-2 and V is TRBV14, with D hard to call. Germline V gives CDR1 SGHDN, CDR2 FVKESK. This CDR3 contains 13 residues. V dropped 4 bases and J dropped 5 bases, with 11 bases sitting between them. CDR3 residues: CASSPDMGYGYTF. Here the CDR3 DNA reads TGTGCCAGCAGCCCCGATATGGGGTATGGCTACACCTTC.